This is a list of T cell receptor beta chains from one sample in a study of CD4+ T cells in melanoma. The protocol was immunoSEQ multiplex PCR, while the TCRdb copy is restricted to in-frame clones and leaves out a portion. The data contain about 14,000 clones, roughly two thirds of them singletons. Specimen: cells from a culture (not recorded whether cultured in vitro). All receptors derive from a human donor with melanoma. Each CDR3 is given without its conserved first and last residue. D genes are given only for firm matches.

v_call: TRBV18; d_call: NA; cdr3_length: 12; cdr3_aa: ASSAVDSNQPQH
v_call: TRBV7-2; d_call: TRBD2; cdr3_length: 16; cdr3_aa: ASSSQPPRLAKQETQY
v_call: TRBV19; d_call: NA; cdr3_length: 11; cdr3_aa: ASSINRQAGYT
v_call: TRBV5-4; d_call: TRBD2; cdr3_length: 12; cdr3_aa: ASSLVRGGLEQF
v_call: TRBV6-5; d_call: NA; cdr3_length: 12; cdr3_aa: ASRRVGESYEQY
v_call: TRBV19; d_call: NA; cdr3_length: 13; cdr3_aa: ASGEYPRLADTQY
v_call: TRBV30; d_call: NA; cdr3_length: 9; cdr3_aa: AWNHRYGYT
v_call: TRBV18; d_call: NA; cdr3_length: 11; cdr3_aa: ASSPTAIAEAF
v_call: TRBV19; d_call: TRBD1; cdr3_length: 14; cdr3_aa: ASSIRGTETTDTQY
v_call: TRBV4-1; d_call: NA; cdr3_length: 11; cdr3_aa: ASSQYIPGKLF
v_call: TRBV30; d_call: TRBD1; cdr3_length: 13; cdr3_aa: AWVPSGTGVVGYT